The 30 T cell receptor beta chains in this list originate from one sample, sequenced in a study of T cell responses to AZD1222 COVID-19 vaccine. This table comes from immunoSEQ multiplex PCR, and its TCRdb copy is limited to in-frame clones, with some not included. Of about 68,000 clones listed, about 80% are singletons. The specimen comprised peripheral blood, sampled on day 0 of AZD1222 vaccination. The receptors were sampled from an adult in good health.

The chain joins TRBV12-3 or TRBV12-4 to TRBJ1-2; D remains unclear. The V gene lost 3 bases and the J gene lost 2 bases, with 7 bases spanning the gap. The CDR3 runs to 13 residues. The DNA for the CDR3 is TGTGCCAGCAGTTTGAGGCAGAACTATGGCTACACCTTC. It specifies CASSLRQNYGYTF.

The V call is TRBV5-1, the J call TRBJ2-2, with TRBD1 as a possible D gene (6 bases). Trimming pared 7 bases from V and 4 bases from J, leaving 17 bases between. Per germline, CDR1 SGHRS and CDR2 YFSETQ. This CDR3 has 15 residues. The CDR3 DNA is TGCGCCAGCGCCCCACAGGGTCGAATCACCGGGGAGCTGTTTTTT. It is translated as CASAPQGRITGELFF.

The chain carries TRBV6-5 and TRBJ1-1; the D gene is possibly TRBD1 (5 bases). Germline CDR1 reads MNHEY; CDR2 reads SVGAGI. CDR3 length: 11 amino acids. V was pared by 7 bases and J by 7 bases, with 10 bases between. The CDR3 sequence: CASNGGFEAFF. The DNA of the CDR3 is TGTGCCAGCAATGGGGGATTTGAAGCTTTCTTT.

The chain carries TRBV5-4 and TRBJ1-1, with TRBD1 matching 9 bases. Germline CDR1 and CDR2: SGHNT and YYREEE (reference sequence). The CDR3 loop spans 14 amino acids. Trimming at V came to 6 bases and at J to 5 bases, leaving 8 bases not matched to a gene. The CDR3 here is CASTPRDRVTEAFF. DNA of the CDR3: TGTGCCAGCACCCCCAGGGACAGGGTTACTGAAGCTTTCTTT.

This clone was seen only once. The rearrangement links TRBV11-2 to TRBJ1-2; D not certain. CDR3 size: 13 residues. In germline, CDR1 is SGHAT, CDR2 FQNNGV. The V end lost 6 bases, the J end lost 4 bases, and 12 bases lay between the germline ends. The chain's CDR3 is CASSPMFSYGYTF. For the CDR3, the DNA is TGTGCCAGCAGTCCCATGTTCTCCTATGGCTACACCTTC. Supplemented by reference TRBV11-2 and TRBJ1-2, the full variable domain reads EAGVAQSPRYKIIEKRQSVAFWCNPISGHATLYWYQQILGQGPKLLIQFQNNGVVDDSQLPKDRFSAERLKGVDSTLKIQPAKLEDSAVYLCASSPMFSYGYTFGSGTRLTVV.

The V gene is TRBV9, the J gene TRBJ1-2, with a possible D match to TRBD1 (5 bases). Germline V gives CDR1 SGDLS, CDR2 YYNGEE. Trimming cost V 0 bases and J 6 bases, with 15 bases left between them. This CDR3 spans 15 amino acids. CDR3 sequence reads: CASSVVGAGLDGYTF. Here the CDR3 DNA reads TGTGCCAGCAGCGTAGTTGGGGCGGGTTTGGATGGCTACACCTTC.

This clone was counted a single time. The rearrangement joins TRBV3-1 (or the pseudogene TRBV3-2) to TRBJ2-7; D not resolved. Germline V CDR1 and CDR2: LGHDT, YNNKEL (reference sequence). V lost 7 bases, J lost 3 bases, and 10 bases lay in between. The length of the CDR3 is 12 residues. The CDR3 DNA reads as TGTGCCAGCAAAGGGCAACTCTACGAGCAGTACTTC. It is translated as CASKGQLYEQYF.

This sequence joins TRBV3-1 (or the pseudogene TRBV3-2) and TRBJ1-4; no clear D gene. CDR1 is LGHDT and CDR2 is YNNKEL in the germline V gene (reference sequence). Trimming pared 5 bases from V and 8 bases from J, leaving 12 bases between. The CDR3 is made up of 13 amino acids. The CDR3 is CASSTAPDEKLFF. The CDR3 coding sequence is TGTGCCAGCAGCACCGCGCCAGACGAAAAACTGTTTTTT.

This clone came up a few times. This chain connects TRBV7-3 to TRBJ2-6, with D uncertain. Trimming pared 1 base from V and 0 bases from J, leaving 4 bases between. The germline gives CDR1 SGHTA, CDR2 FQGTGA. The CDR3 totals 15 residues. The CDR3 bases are TGTGCCAGCAGCTTAATGCCCTCTGGGGCCAACGTCCTGACTTTC. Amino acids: CASSLMPSGANVLTF.

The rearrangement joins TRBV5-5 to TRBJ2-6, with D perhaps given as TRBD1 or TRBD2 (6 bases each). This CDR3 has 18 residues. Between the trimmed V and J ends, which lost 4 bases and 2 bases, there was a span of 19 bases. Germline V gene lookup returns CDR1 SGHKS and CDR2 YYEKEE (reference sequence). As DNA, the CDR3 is TGTGCCAGCAGCCCCTTAGGGGGGATTTACGCTGGGGCCAACGTCCTGACTTTC. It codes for CASSPLGGIYAGANVLTF.

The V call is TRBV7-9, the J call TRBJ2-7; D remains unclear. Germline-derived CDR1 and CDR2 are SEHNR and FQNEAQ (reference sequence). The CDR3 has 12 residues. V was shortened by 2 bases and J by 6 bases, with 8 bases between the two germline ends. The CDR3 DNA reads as TGTGCCAGCAGCTTACCAGGTGGCGAGCAGTACTTC. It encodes CASSLPGGEQYF.

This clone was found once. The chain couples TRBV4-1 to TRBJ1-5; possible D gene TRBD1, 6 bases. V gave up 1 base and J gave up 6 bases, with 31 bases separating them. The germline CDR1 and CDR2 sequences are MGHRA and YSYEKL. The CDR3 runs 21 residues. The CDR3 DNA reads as TGCGCCAGCAGCCAAGTACTCGTTTGGACAGCACATACCCGAGGGGGTCAGCCCCAGCATTTT. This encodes CASSQVLVWTAHTRGGQPQHF.

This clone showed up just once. This chain's CDR3 is CASNSARSSEKLFF. The CDR3 DNA reads TGTGCCAGCAATTCCGCCAGGTCGAGTGAAAAACTGTTTTTT. The chain joins TRBV3-1 (or the pseudogene TRBV3-2) to TRBJ1-4; unclear D gene. The CDR3 loop spans 14 amino acids. V lost 7 bases to trimming and J lost 7 bases, with 16 bases between them. Germline loops: CDR1 LGHDT, CDR2 YNNKEL (reference sequence).

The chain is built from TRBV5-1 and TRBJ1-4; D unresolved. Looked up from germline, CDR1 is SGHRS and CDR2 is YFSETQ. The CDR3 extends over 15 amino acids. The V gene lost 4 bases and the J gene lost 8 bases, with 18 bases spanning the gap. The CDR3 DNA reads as TGCGCCAGCAGCCTCCTATCTAGGATCGGGGAAAAACTGTTTTTT. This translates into CASSLLSRIGEKLFF.

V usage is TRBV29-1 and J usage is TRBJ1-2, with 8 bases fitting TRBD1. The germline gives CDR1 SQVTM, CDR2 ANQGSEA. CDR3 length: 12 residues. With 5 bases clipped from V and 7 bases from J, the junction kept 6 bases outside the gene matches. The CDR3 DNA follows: TGCAGCGTTCTACAGGGGGTCGGTGGCTACACCTTC. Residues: CSVLQGVGGYTF.

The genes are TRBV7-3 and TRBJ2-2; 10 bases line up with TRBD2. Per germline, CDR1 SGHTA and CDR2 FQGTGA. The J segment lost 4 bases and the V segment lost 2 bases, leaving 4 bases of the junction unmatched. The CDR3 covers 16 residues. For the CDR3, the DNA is TGTGCCAGCAGCTTACTAGCGGGGGACCGCACCGGGGAGCTGTTTTTT. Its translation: CASSLLAGDRTGELFF.

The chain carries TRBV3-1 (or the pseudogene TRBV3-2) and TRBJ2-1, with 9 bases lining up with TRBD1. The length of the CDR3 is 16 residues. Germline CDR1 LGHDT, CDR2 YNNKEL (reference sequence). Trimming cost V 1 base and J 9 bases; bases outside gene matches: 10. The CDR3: CASSQGRQGGYGEQFF. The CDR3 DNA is TGTGCCAGCAGCCAAGGGAGACAGGGGGGGTATGGTGAGCAGTTCTTC.

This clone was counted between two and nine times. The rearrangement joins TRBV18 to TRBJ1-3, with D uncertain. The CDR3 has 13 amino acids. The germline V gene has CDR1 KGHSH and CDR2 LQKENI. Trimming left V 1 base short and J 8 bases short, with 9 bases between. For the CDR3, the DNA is TGTGCCAGCTCACCACGGACCGGAGACACCATATATTTT. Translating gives CASSPRTGDTIYF.

CDR3 coding DNA: TGCGCCAGCAGCCCGGGGACAGGGGTTAACACTGAAGCTTTCTTT. Encoded protein: CASSPGTGVNTEAFF. The V call is TRBV5-1, the J call TRBJ1-1, with 10 bases matching TRBD1. The CDR3 has 15 residues. Trimming at V came to 4 bases and at J to 2 bases, leaving 5 bases not matched to a gene. Germline loops: CDR1 SGHRS, CDR2 YFSETQ.

The CDR3 protein is CASSIGGTGTGYTF. The CDR3 bases are TGTGCCAGTAGTATTGGGGGGACAGGGACCGGCTACACCTTC. The chain couples TRBV19 to TRBJ1-2; 9 nucleotides align to TRBD1. This CDR3 has 14 residues. After removal of 3 bases from V and 8 bases from J, the junction contained 7 bases not matched to a gene. Germline V lookup: CDR1 LNHDA, CDR2 SQIVND (reference sequence).

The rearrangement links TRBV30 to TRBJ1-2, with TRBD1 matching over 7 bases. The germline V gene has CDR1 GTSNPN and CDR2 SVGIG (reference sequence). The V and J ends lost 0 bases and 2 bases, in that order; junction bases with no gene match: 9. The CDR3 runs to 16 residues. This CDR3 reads CAWSVRHRGRNYGYTF. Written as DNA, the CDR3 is TGTGCCTGGAGTGTACGTCATAGGGGGCGAAACTATGGCTACACCTTC.

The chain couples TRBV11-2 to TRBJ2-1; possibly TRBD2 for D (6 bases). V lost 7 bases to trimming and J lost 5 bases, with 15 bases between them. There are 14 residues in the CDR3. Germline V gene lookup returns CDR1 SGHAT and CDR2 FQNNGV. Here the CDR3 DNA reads TGTGCCAGCATCGGAATGCGGGGAAACAATGAGCAGTTCTTC. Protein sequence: CASIGMRGNNEQFF.

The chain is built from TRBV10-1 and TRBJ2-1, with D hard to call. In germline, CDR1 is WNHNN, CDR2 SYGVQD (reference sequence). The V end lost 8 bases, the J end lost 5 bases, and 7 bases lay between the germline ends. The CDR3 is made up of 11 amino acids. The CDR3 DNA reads TGCGCCAGCTCGGATCACAATGAGCAGTTCTTC. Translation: CASSDHNEQFF.

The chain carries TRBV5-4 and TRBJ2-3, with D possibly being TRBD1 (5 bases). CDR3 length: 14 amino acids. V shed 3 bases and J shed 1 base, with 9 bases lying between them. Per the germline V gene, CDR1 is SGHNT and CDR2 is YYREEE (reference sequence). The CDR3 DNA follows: TGTGCCAGCAGCTCGGACACCCGCACAGATACGCAGTATTTT. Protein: CASSSDTRTDTQYF.

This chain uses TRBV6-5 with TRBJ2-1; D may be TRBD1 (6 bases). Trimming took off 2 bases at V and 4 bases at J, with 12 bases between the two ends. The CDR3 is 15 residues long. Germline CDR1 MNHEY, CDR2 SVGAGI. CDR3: CASSYGGRVYNEQFF. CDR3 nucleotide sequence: TGTGCCAGCAGTTACGGGGGCCGTGTGTACAATGAGCAGTTCTTC.

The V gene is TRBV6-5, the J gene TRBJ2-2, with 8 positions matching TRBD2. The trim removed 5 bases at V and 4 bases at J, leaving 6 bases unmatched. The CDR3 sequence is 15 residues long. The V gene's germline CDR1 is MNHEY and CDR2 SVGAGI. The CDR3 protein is CASSRGTRGTGELFF. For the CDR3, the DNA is TGTGCCAGCAGTCGCGGGACTAGAGGCACCGGGGAGCTGTTTTTT.

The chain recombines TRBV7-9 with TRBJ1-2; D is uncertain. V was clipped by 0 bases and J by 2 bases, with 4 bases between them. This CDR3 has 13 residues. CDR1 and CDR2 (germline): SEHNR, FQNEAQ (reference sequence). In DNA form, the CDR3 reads TGTGCCAGCAGCTTAGCCGGGAACTATGGCTACACCTTC. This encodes CASSLAGNYGYTF.

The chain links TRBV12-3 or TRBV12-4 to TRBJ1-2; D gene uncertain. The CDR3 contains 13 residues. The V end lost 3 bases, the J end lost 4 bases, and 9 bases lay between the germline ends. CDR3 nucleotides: TGTGCCAGCAGTTTTCGGGCAAGCTATGGCTACACCTTC. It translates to CASSFRASYGYTF.

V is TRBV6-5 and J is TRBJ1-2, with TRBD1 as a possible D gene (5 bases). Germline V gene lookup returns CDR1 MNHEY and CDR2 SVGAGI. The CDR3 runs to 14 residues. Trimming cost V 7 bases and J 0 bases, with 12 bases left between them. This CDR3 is CASNKWGSNYGYTF. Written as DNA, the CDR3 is TGTGCCAGCAACAAATGGGGGTCTAACTATGGCTACACCTTC.

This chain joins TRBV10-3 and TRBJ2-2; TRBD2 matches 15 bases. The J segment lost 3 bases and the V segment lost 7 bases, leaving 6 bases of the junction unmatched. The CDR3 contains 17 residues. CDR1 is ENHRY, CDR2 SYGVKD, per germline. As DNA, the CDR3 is TGTGCCATCACCCCGGGACTAGCGGGGGGATACACCGGGGAGCTGTTTTTT. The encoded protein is CAITPGLAGGYTGELFF.